This T cell receptor beta chain comes out of a study of shared clonotypes between healthy human individuals. Findings and limits, study-wide: Rarefaction exposed incomplete sorted-subset sequencing despite large depth. Researchers found naive subsets generally carried larger estimated richness than memory subsets.

Points on this clone: Its specificity is unknown.

Germline CDR1 MNHNS, CDR2 SASEGT. The junction had 13 bases not matched to a gene; V was cut back by 8 bases and J by 8 bases. The CDR3 loop spans 15 amino acids. The data were produced by immunoSEQ multiplex PCR, yet TCRdb's version contains in-frame clones alone and is incomplete. The table shows 2 million to 2.5 million clones, with roughly 90% occurring only once. The origin of this receptor is a man aged 18 to 30 in good health. Some clones in this sample may be carry-over from other donors' samples. Sequencing input: naive CD4+ T cells from PBMCs. The subset denotes: CD45RA+ positively selected. The J gene is TRBJ2-1, the V gene TRBV6-1; 9 nucleotides agree with TRBD2. CDR3 DNA sequence: TGTGCCAGCTTACCCCACTTGGCGGGAGGGGATGAGCAGTTCTTC. This encodes CASLPHLAGGDEQFF.